This T cell receptor beta chain was observed in a study of OX40 agonist ivuxolimab in advanced cancers. On the study more broadly: Ivuxolimab was administered intravenously to patients at 0.01 to 10 mg/kg every 2 weeks. General study findings and limits: Some patients without response likewise showed low normalized clonal expansion.

Repertoires were generated with immunoSEQ multiplex PCR, while TCRdb's copy carries only in-frame clones and drops some. The table includes 38,000 or so clones, approximately 87% detected once. J gave up 4 bases and V 7 bases, and 8 bases lay outside the gene matches. CDR1 is MNHEY and CDR2 is SVGAGI in the germline V gene. This CDR3 is 15 amino acids long. Comments on this clone: Its antigen remains unidentified.

The receptor was isolated from an adult with an advanced solid tumor such as melanoma, head and neck, liver or kidney cancer. The V and J genes are TRBV6-5 and TRBJ1-4; TRBD1 matches at 8 bases. This specimen consisted of CD4+ or CD8+ T cells sorted from blood, obtained in a trial of the OX40 agonist ivuxolimab. CDR3 bases: TGTGCCAGCATCCGACAGGGGTTGAGTAATGAAAAACTGTTTTTT. Translated: CASIRQGLSNEKLFF.